This is a list of T cell receptor beta chains from one sample in a study of CD8 T cells in ankylosing spondylitis. TCRdb re-called the 5' RACE reads with MiXCR, one entry per CDR3 protein. The profile shows 300,000 to 400,000 distinct CDR3 sequences, 11% of them singletons. Sample: blood, either unsorted or a sorted T cell fraction (not recorded which). The source is a female donor with ankylosing spondylitis or in good health (not recorded which). The CDR3 runs from the conserved cysteine through the conserved F or W. Fields, in order: D gene, J gene, clone size, V gene, CDR3 protein, CDR3 DNA. A D gene is named only where the DNA matches it firmly. Clone size is shown for a subset of rows, as once, few, many or a class of expanded clone.

D: TRBD2
J: TRBJ2-2
size: many
V: TRBV7-9
CDR3: CASSLDGTSIGELFF
DNA: TGTGCCAGCAGCTTAGATGGGACTAGCATCGGGGAGCTGTTTTTT

D: TRBD2
J: TRBJ2-2
size: -
V: TRBV29-1
CDR3: CSVHGGGSTGELFF
DNA: TGCAGCGTTCACGGCGGGGGGAGCACCGGGGAGCTGTTTTTT

D: TRBD1
J: TRBJ1-1
size: -
V: TRBV30
CDR3: CAWSATGGTEAFF
DNA: TGTGCCTGGAGTGCGACAGGGGGCACTGAAGCTTTCTTT

D: -
J: TRBJ1-5
size: few
V: TRBV28
CDR3: CASSLQGLGPQHF
DNA: TGTGCCAGCAGTTTACAAGGGCTGGGGCCCCAGCATTTT

D: TRBD1
J: TRBJ1-1
size: many
V: TRBV10-3
CDR3: CAISESDRVHTEAFF
DNA: TGTGCCATCAGTGAGTCTGACAGGGTGCACACTGAAGCTTTCTTT

D: -
J: TRBJ1-2
size: many
V: TRBV12-3/TRBV12-4
CDR3: CASSLGPPEHGAVNYGYTF
DNA: TGTGCCAGCAGTTTAGGGCCCCCTGAGCACGGGGCAGTAAACTATGGCTACACCTTC

D: TRBD2
J: TRBJ2-7
size: many
V: TRBV27
CDR3: CASSFLAGVWYEQYF
DNA: TGTGCCAGCAGTTTTCTAGCGGGAGTCTGGTACGAGCAGTACTTC

D: -
J: TRBJ1-1
size: many
V: TRBV29-1
CDR3: CSVEGRLNTEAFF
DNA: TGCAGCGTTGAAGGCCGATTGAACACTGAAGCTTTCTTT

D: TRBD2
J: TRBJ2-3
size: many
V: TRBV20-1
CDR3: CSAPDSSGTTDTQYF
DNA: TGCAGTGCTCCAGACTCTAGCGGGACGACAGATACGCAGTATTTT

D: -
J: TRBJ2-3
size: -
V: TRBV12-3/TRBV12-4
CDR3: CASRRLGGSTDTQYF
DNA: TGTGCCAGCAGGCGCCTGGGGGGTAGCACAGATACGCAGTATTTT

D: -
J: TRBJ1-1
size: many
V: TRBV15
CDR3: CATSRNSEAFF
DNA: TGTGCCACCAGCAGGAATTCTGAAGCTTTCTTT